This T cell receptor beta chain was identified during a study of blood T cell repertoires in COVID-19. Study at large: Sample material is recorded as cDNA or gDNA derived from T cells, B-cell-depleted T cells, or PBMCs.

Assay used: immunoSEQ multiplex PCR; TCRdb lists only in-frame clones, some missing. The sample comprises 120,000 to 150,000 clones, 80% to 90% of which are singletons, and more than 5.5% rests with the top ten. Sequences were obtained from peripheral blood. This clonotype originated in a woman aged 45-60 years in a cohort sampled during active or convalescent COVID-19.

The CDR3 sequence is CASTGTAYGYTF. In nucleotides, the CDR3 is TGTGCCAGTACCGGGACAGCCTATGGCTACACCTTC. The chain has TRBV19 and TRBJ1-2; the match to TRBD1 covers 7 bases. There are 12 residues in the CDR3. J lost 4 bases, V lost 7 bases, and 3 bases had no gene match. The germline gives CDR1 LNHDA, CDR2 SQIVND (reference sequence).